The T cell receptor (beta chain) under discussion was sequenced for a study of T cell responses to AZD1222 COVID-19 vaccine (dated by TCRdb to the early 2020s). As for the study more broadly: TCR sequencing covered more than 230 trial participants: 207 given two doses of AZD1222 and 26 given two doses of MenACWY control vaccine. Trial participants were enrolled by age into 18-55, 56-69 and 70-plus year subgroups, with around 150, 28 and 57 TCR-sequenced participants respectively. What the authors observed across the whole study: In the small 56-69-year group, the increase in depth fell short of significance, most likely because of low power. Because no day 14 peak-response samples were available, repertoires were characterized only after the peak T cell response. Reportedly, almost half of the unique spike-specific TCRs recognized epitopes lying outside the regions that are mutated in the B.1.351 and B.1.1.7 variants. Participants were mostly white British and included more females than males, and it was suggested by the authors that clonal diversity may have been underestimated. A significant rise in spike-specific TCR breadth and depth was observed after two AZD1222 doses relative to day 0 and relative to MenACWY recipients. CD4 TCRs associated with the vaccine covered the entire spike protein, and the dominant responses were in regions 160-218 and 743-854. Only a handful of AZD1222 recipients were SARS-CoV-2 seropositive at baseline, limiting conclusions about previously exposed vaccinees.

The label giving this sample's time point can be read as: about 28 days (+/-7) after the second vaccine dose. AZD1222 recipients with second doses at about 4 weeks or about 12 weeks were pooled, because spike-specific TCR depth and breadth did not differ between schedules. Vaccinee samples came from UK trials COV001 and COV002, including a single-blind randomized controlled phase 2/3 trial of AZD1222 (ChAdOx1 nCoV-19) in healthy adults. For TCRbeta chain sequencing, PBMC samples from trial participants were taken at day 0 and at day 28 after the second dose. Trimming at the junction amounts to 2 bases on V and 4 bases on J, and the germline ends lie 11 bases apart. CDR1 and CDR2 are drawn from the germline V gene: MNHEY, SVGAGI. From the cysteine through the phenylalanine, the CDR3 covers 14 amino acids. Just CDR3 DNA is preserved here, 42 bases in frame from base 1. This clone was seen just once. Its specific antigen is unknown. No much larger clonotype is one base removed from it; base qualities were not supplied.

The CDR3 regions of human TCRbeta chains were analyzed by immunosequencing. The published analysis was carried out like this. TCRs in the repertoires were compared against a reference library of SARS-CoV-2-specific TCRs that had been generated with the MIRA antigen-specificity platform. Breadth was defined as the fraction of unique TCRs that were SARS-CoV-2-associated. Depth was defined as the fraction of total T cells that were SARS-CoV-2-associated. Each spike-specific TCR was assigned to its reactive spike region and to a CD4 or CD8 class using the MIRA data. Log10-transformed breadth and depth values were compared by one-way ANOVA with Sidak's multiple comparisons tests. TCRdb took this table from immuneACCESS and kept in-frame rearrangements with V and J called. Such tables lack part of the clones; where checked against another copy, unresolved V genes explain under half of the gap, and the rest is unexplained. V, J and clone size were drawn from that table, and D and trimming were deduced from the DNA. The sample table contains roughly 99,000 clones; only one count was recorded for 70% to 90% of them. 4.5% to 6% of the sample is taken by the ten largest.

This sample comprised peripheral blood, obtained 28 days after the second AZD1222 dose. Here the chain combines TRBV6-5 and TRBJ1-1; the D gene assignment is ambiguous. This TCR came from an adult who received the AZD1222 COVID-19 vaccine. DNA sequence: TGTGCCAGCAGTTACCTGAGGTTTGGCACTGAAGCTTTCTTT. This yields the protein CASSYLRFGTEAFF.